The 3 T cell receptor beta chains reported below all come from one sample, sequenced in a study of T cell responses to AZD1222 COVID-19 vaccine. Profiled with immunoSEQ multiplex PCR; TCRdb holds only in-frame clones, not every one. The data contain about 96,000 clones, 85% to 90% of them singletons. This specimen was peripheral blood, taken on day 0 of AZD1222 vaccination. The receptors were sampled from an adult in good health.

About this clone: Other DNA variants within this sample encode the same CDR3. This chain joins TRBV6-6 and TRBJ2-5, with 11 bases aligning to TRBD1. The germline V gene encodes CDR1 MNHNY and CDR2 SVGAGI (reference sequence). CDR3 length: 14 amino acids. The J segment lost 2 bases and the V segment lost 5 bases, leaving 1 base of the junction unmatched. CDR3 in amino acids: CASSRDRGQETQYF. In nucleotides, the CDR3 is TGTGCCAGCAGTAGGGACAGGGGGCAAGAGACCCAGTACTTC.

The CDR3 region has the DNA TGTGCCAGCACCCCGACAGGGGGCTTTCAGCCCCAGCATTTT. Translation: CASTPTGGFQPQHF. The genes are TRBV7-2 and TRBJ1-5; TRBD1 matches at 10 bases. The CDR3 covers 14 residues. V shed 7 bases, J shed 6 bases, and the junction held 6 bases outside the gene matches. CDR1 and CDR2 from the germline V gene are SGHTA and FQGNSA.

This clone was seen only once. CDR3 DNA: TGTGCCAGCACCCCAAGAGCGGGAGCTACCTACGAGCAGTACTTC. Translating it yields CASTPRAGATYEQYF. The rearrangement uses TRBV7-2 and TRBJ2-7; 8 bases line up with TRBD2. CDR1 and CDR2 from the germline V gene are SGHTA and FQGNSA. The CDR3 covers 15 residues. The ends lost 7 bases at V and 2 bases at J; junction bases unmatched: 10.